This is a list of T cell receptor beta chains from one sample in a study of shared clonotypes between healthy human individuals. Clones were sequenced by immunoSEQ multiplex PCR, and TCRdb holds only the in-frame ones, with some missing. The profile shows about 2 million clones, 90% to 95% of them singletons. Sequenced: naive CD4+ T cells sorted from blood. These receptors all come from a man younger than 30 in good health. CDR3s include the opening cysteine and the closing phenylalanine or tryptophan. A D gene is named only where the DNA matches it firmly. Part of the rows lack a size; the others show once, few, many or a class for expanded clones.

CDR3 length	V gene	D gene	clone size	J gene	CDR3 protein	CDR3 DNA
14	TRBV9	TRBD1	-	TRBJ1-6	CAGSQGAEDSPLHF	TGTGCCGGATCGCAGGGGGCAGAGGATTCACCCCTCCACTTT
11	TRBV20-1	-	-	TRBJ1-6	CSAIGDSPLHF	TGCAGTGCTATAGGGGACTCACCCCTCCACTTT
15	TRBV2	-	-	TRBJ1-1	CASSRGEMAGTEAFF	TGTGCCAGCAGTCGAGGGGAAATGGCTGGGACTGAAGCTTTCTTT
15	TRBV2	TRBD2	once	TRBJ2-1	CASSEKRGSYNEQFF	TGTGCCAGCAGTGAAAAGCGGGGTTCCTACAATGAGCAGTTCTTC
13	TRBV7-2	-	-	TRBJ2-5	CASSRSLQETQYF	TGTGCCAGCAGCCGGAGTCTCCAAGAGACCCAGTACTTC
14	TRBV25-1	-	-	TRBJ2-5	CASSDFPDQETQYF	TGTGCCAGCAGTGATTTTCCAGACCAAGAGACCCAGTACTTC
15	TRBV25-1	-	once	TRBJ2-2	CASGGGAENTGELFF	TGTGCCAGCGGAGGGGGGGCTGAGAACACCGGGGAGCTGTTTTTT
16	TRBV9	TRBD1	-	TRBJ2-5	CASSVAQTGFRETQYF	TGTGCCAGCAGCGTAGCCCAGACAGGGTTCCGGGAGACCCAGTACTTC
15	TRBV6-5	-	-	TRBJ1-1	CASSYGSQGKTEAFF	TGTGCCAGCAGTTACGGATCACAGGGAAAAACTGAAGCTTTCTTT
15	TRBV2	-	-	TRBJ1-5	CASSVDMSANQPQHF	TGTGCCAGCAGTGTGGACATGAGCGCCAATCAGCCCCAGCATTTT
14	TRBV28	TRBD1	-	TRBJ2-7	CASSWTGGIYEQYF	TGTGCCAGCAGTTGGACAGGGGGCATCTACGAGCAGTACTTC
15	TRBV7-9	-	-	TRBJ2-2	CASSRGTANTGELFF	TGTGCCAGCAGCCGAGGGACGGCGAACACCGGGGAGCTGTTTTTT
13	TRBV10-1	TRBD2	-	TRBJ2-7	CASSGTSDLEQYF	TGCGCCAGCTCCGGGACTAGTGACCTCGAGCAGTACTTC
14	TRBV7-3	TRBD2	many	TRBJ2-7	CASSPSGGTYEQYF	TGTGCCAGCAGCCCTAGCGGGGGAACCTACGAGCAGTACTTC
15	TRBV6-6	TRBD1	-	TRBJ2-7	CASSRGQGGIYEQYF	TGTGCCAGCAGCCGTGGACAGGGGGGCATCTACGAGCAGTACTTC
16	TRBV5-4	TRBD1	-	TRBJ1-3	CASSLSGTDSGNTIYF	TGTGCCAGCAGCTTATCGGGGACAGACTCTGGAAACACCATATATTTT
15	TRBV18	-	once	TRBJ2-5	CASSPRRVEGETQYF	TGTGCCAGCTCACCAAGGAGGGTGGAAGGGGAGACCCAGTACTTC
16	TRBV5-1	-	-	TRBJ1-6	CASSLVLGRYNSPLHF	TGCGCCAGCAGCTTGGTCTTGGGCCGATACAATTCACCCCTCCACTTT
17	TRBV5-1	TRBD1	-	TRBJ2-7	CASSLEGQGVISYEQYF	TGCGCCAGCAGCTTGGAGGGACAGGGTGTTATTTCCTACGAGCAGTACTTC
12	TRBV29-1	TRBD1	-	TRBJ1-1	CSVRDSNTEAFF	TGCAGCGTTCGGGACAGTAACACTGAAGCTTTCTTT
14	TRBV7-8	-	-	TRBJ1-1	CASSLELLNTEAFF	TGTGCCAGCAGCTTAGAGCTGCTCAACACTGAAGCTTTCTTT
15	TRBV30	-	-	TRBJ2-2	CAWSDAGRNTGELFF	TGTGCCTGGAGTGATGCGGGAAGGAACACCGGGGAGCTGTTTTTT
16	TRBV7-3	-	-	TRBJ1-1	CASSLGGGSMNTEAFF	TGTGCCAGCAGTTTAGGGGGTGGAAGCATGAACACTGAAGCTTTCTTT
15	TRBV14	-	-	TRBJ2-1	CASSPGTGFLDEQFF	TGTGCCAGCAGCCCCGGGACGGGGTTTTTAGATGAGCAGTTCTTC
13	TRBV5-4	-	-	TRBJ1-2	CASSLASGYGYTF	TGTGCCAGCAGCTTGGCGTCAGGTTATGGCTACACCTTC
15	TRBV7-8	TRBD1	once	TRBJ1-1	CASSLVTGVNTEAFF	TGTGCCAGCAGCTTAGTGACAGGGGTGAACACTGAAGCTTTCTTT
16	TRBV6-6	TRBD2	-	TRBJ2-5	CASSPTSGGSQETQYF	TGTGCCAGCAGCCCTACTAGCGGGGGATCCCAAGAGACCCAGTACTTC
11	TRBV30	-	-	TRBJ1-1	CASVVNTEAFF	TGTGCCAGCGTTGTGAACACTGAAGCTTTCTTT
14	TRBV10-2	-	-	TRBJ2-7	CASRRGPEAYEQYF	TGCGCCAGCCGGCGGGGGCCGGAAGCCTACGAGCAGTACTTC
14	TRBV29-1	TRBD2	-	TRBJ2-3	CSARLGGGADTQYF	TGCAGCGCCCGACTGGGCGGGGGAGCAGATACGCAGTATTTT
14	TRBV5-1	-	-	TRBJ1-1	CASSRGGVNTEAFF	TGCGCCAGCAGCCGGGGCGGGGTGAACACTGAAGCTTTCTTT
13	TRBV2	TRBD1	few	TRBJ1-5	CASSGAGGQPQHF	TGTGCCAGCAGTGGGGCAGGGGGCCAGCCCCAGCATTTT
14	TRBV6-5	TRBD2	-	TRBJ2-1	CASSRLAGDYEQFF	TGTGCCAGCAGTAGACTAGCGGGAGACTATGAGCAGTTCTTC
13	TRBV5-4	-	-	TRBJ1-5	CASSLDQNQPQHF	TGTGCCAGCAGCTTGGACCAGAATCAGCCCCAGCATTTT
12	TRBV27	-	-	TRBJ2-1	CASREGLDEQFF	TGTGCCAGCAGGGAGGGCCTGGATGAGCAGTTCTTC
15	TRBV19	TRBD1	-	TRBJ1-6	CASRRGQTYNSPLHF	TGTGCCAGTAGGAGGGGACAGACTTATAATTCACCCCTCCACTTT
14	TRBV5-1	-	-	TRBJ2-4	CASSLDVSKNIQYF	TGCGCCAGCAGCTTGGACGTGAGCAAAAACATTCAGTACTTC
13	TRBV27	-	-	TRBJ1-2	CASSLRFSSGYTF	TGTGCCAGCAGTTTACGGTTCAGCAGTGGCTACACCTTC
13	TRBV5-4	TRBD1	-	TRBJ1-2	CASSSDRGRGYTF	TGTGCCAGCAGCTCGGACAGGGGCCGGGGCTACACCTTC